Included here is one T cell receptor beta chain sequence, with context. Its binding antigen is unknown. No base quality values were provided; no much bigger clone lies one nucleotide off. Using the deep immunoSEQ assay, TCR CDR3 regions were amplified from genomic DNA by multiplex PCR. Genomic DNA extracted from each cell subset was distributed evenly over all wells of several immunoSEQ 96-well plates, and each plate served as one replicate. For unsorted PBMC, 300 to 350 ng genomic DNA, equal to tens of thousands of T cell genomes, was loaded into each replicate PCR. Unsorted PBMC genomic DNA was sequenced across ten immunoSEQ deep assay plates. The purified libraries were quantified using a Qubit 3.0 fluorometer, sized with a Bioanalyzer 2100, and then quantified again using the KAPA Library Quantification kit. Each immunoSEQ 96-well plate was sequenced on its own single-read 150-cycle Illumina NextSeq 550 flow cell. In the source study's methods: Because the immunoSEQ output held only junctional sequences and lacked quality scores, the filtering could not match the filtering applied to full-length reads. To assign V/J genes and CDR3, sequences were annotated using PyIR, a Python wrapper for IgBLAST v1.9, with IMGT germline references. Reads were filtered out if the reads had weak V/J assignments (E-value above 1e-6), no CDR3, stop codons, out-of-frame junctions, or ambiguous translated residues. V3J clonotypes were defined as sequences sharing the same inferred V gene, J gene, and CDR3 amino acid sequence. Percentage overlap between repertoires was calculated by dividing the number of shared unique clonotypes by the size of the smaller repertoire. Repertoire richness was assessed with RTK rarefaction, the Chao1 estimator, and Recon v2.1 estimates of unobserved clonotypes. Sourced from immuneACCESS, this table was stored by TCRdb with only in-frame sequences that have V and J called. A share of the clones is absent; for the studies checked, an unresolved V gene accounts for under half, and the remainder has no known explanation. That table is the source of V, J and clone size, and D and trimming were worked out from the DNA. The sample table contains about 470,000 clones; only one count was recorded for roughly 83% of them. The ten largest clones add up to roughly 13% of the sample.

The data stem from a study of shared clonotypes between healthy human individuals (dated by TCRdb to 2019 to 2021). Broadly, across the study: The cohort included three men and a couple of women between 18 and 49 years of age. To estimate repertoire size and how much clonotype sharing occurs between individuals, the study deeply sequenced the blood TCR repertoires of about 5 healthy adults. To increase sequencing depth and limit assay-specific biases, TCR repertoire library preparation and sequencing were carried out by different laboratories using diverse techniques. Leukapheresis yielded between about 0.94 and 9.5 billion PBMCs per donor. Study-wide findings and limitations: Because the study included a small number of donors, the genetic and exposure-history diversity represented was limited. Only blood was sampled, and tissue TCR repertoires likely differ from those in blood. Pairwise subsampling indicated that sequencing depth was expected to affect the degree of clonotype sharing among donors.

Healthy HIV-negative adults with no recently reported acute infections or vaccinations were included as donors. All donors were Caucasian adults living in Nashville, Tennessee, USA. For unsorted samples, tens of millions of PBMCs were counted, and genomic DNA was extracted using the QIAamp DNA Blood Mini kit. After blood collection by leukapheresis, PBMCs were isolated using Ficoll-Histopaque density gradient centrifugation and then cryopreserved in the vapor phase of liquid nitrogen. The CDR3 spans 11 residues, from the cysteine through the phenylalanine. The kept DNA is CDR3 alone, 33 bases in frame from the first base. Trimming removed 5 bases from V and 6 bases from J, leaving 5 bases between the germline ends. Reading the germline V gene (reference sequence) gives CDR1 SEHNR and CDR2 FQNEAQ.

The chain links TRBV7-9 with TRBJ2-1, with no reliable assignment of the D segment. The sequence was collected from a woman aged 40 to 50 in good health. Some clones in this sample may be carry-over from other donors' samples. The source material was PBMCs. CDR3 region: CASSPTNEQFF. The sequenced DNA is TGTGCCAGCAGCCCCACCAATGAGCAGTTCTTC.